This T cell receptor (beta chain) was documented in a study of blood T cell repertoires in COVID-19. Study in general: There were acute and convalescent COVID-19 samples, and they came from the United States, Italy and Spain.

As originally analysed: The assay estimated nucleated cells by amplifying reference gene primers. Sequencing used immunoSEQ multiplex PCR; TCRdb keeps in-frame clones, though not all of them. That table furnishes V, J and clone size, whereas the DNA furnished D and trimming. The sample holds about 300,000 clones, about 90% seen once. The Seattle site enrolled patients during active infection and followed them longitudinally. V lost 1 base and J 9 bases, leaving 13 bases between the germline ends. CDR3 length equals 14 residues. Germline CDR1 is LGHNA and CDR2 is YNFKEQ. Only a few counts were recorded for this clone.

The TCR sequence derives from a woman between 25 and 40 years old with COVID-19, enrolled during active disease. Material for sequencing was peripheral blood. The gene calls are TRBV4-2 and TRBJ2-1; no firm D call. CDR3 loop: CASSQGVRGSEQFF. The CDR3 nucleotides read TGTGCCAGCAGCCAAGGGGTTAGAGGTTCTGAGCAGTTCTTC.